One and the same sample provided the 7 T cell receptor beta chains below, sequenced in a study of shared clonotypes between healthy human individuals. Produced via immunoSEQ multiplex PCR; TCRdb's table is partial and in-frame only. The table includes about 680,000 clones, roughly 70% detected once. The sample consisted of memory CD4+ T cells sorted from blood. Subset: CD45RA-negative fraction. The receptors stem from a woman under 40 in good health.

The chain joins TRBV5-1 to TRBJ2-1; D unclear. The length of the CDR3 is 16 residues. CDR1 SGHRS and CDR2 YFSETQ come from the germline V gene. Trimming shortened V by 0 bases and J by 0 bases, and 10 bases separated the two germline ends. The CDR3 reads CASSLEAAPSYNEQFF. The CDR3 nucleotides read TGCGCCAGCAGCTTGGAGGCCGCCCCCTCCTACAATGAGCAGTTCTTC.

This clone appeared a few times. V is TRBV28 and J is TRBJ2-1; either TRBD1 or TRBD2 may supply D (5 bases each). CDR1 and CDR2 from the germline V gene are MDHEN and SYDVKM. The CDR3 is made up of 14 amino acids. Deletions cut 8 bases from V and 7 bases from J, with 18 bases between. As DNA, the CDR3 is TGTGCCAGCCTTCAGCCGGGACGAGTGAATGAGCAGTTCTTC. Translating gives CASLQPGRVNEQFF.

This chain uses TRBV2 with TRBJ1-5, with D unresolved. The length of the CDR3 is 14 residues. Trimming shortened V by 6 bases and J by 0 bases, and 9 bases separated the two germline ends. Germline assignment: CDR1 SNHLY and CDR2 FYNNEI. For the CDR3, the DNA is TGTGCCAGCAGCCACGGGAATAGCAATCAGCCCCAGCATTTT. It yields the protein CASSHGNSNQPQHF.

This sequence joins TRBV5-1 and TRBJ2-7; TRBD2 aligns across 12 bases. Germline V lookup: CDR1 SGHRS, CDR2 YFSETQ. This CDR3 has 15 residues. V shed 4 bases, J shed 2 bases, and the junction held 4 bases outside the gene matches. The CDR3 loop is CASSRTSGNPYEQYF. The CDR3 DNA is TGCGCCAGCAGCCGGACTAGCGGGAACCCCTACGAGCAGTACTTC. The whole variable domain, remainder taken from reference TRBV5-1 and TRBJ2-7, is KAGVTQTPRYLIKTRGQQVTLSCSPISGHRSVSWYQQTPGQGLQFLFEYFSETQRNKGNFPGRFSGRQFSNSRSEMNVSTLELGDSALYLCASSRTSGNPYEQYFGPGTRLTVT.

This clone occurred a few times. This may stem from a read error, because a much larger clone lies one nucleotide away. V usage is TRBV11-2 and J usage is TRBJ2-3; 11 bases are shared with TRBD2. CDR1 is SGHAT and CDR2 is FQNNGV in the germline V gene. The CDR3 is 15 residues long. V shed 4 bases, J shed 0 bases, and the junction held 0 bases outside the gene matches. CDR3 nucleotides: TGTGCCAGCAGCTGGACTAGCGGGAGCACAGATACGCAGTATTTT. Amino acids: CASSWTSGSTDTQYF.

V and J are TRBV11-3 and TRBJ1-3, with unresolved D. This CDR3 comprises 17 residues. In germline, CDR1 is SGHNT, CDR2 YENEEA. The V gene lost 0 bases and the J gene lost 0 bases, with 12 bases spanning the gap. The CDR3 DNA follows: TGTGCCAGCAGCTTAGACGGCAGAACTTCCTCTGGAAACACCATATATTTT. This translates into CASSLDGRTSSGNTIYF.

The V gene is TRBV19, the J gene TRBJ2-1; 10 nucleotides align to TRBD2. Per the germline V gene, CDR1 is LNHDA and CDR2 is SQIVND (reference sequence). V lost 3 bases and J lost 4; bases outside the gene matches: 3. The CDR3 is 15 amino acids. The CDR3 loop is CASSIPSGRYNEQFF. In nucleotides, the CDR3 is TGTGCCAGTAGTATCCCTAGCGGGAGATACAATGAGCAGTTCTTC.